This T cell receptor beta chain came from a study of shared clonotypes between healthy human individuals. Study-level points and caveats: Shared clonotypes across all four donors exceeded non-shared ones in generation probability. A handful of donors showed sharing of around 5% of naive CD4 clonotypes. Read depth was anticipated to influence clonotype sharing among donors.

Regarding this clone: Its antigen remains unidentified.

Every contributor of samples was a Caucasian grown-up residing in Nashville, Tennessee. The table came from immunoSEQ multiplex PCR; TCRdb's copy has only in-frame clones and leaves some out. The sample holds roughly 1,500,000 clones; around 98.5% are singletons and the top ten take under 0.45%. The source of this sequence is a man aged 25-40 years in good health. Specimen: naive CD4+ T cells sorted from blood. Subset: CD45RA+ positively selected.

Here the CDR3 DNA reads TGTGCCAGCAGTCTCGGCGGCTATGGCTACACCTTC. It encodes CASSLGGYGYTF. The chain links TRBV6-1 to TRBJ1-2, with no clear D. CDR1 MNHNS and CDR2 SASEGT come from the germline V gene. V lost 5 bases and J 4 bases, leaving 8 bases between the germline ends. The CDR3 runs 12 residues.